The 17 T cell receptor beta chains below were found in one sample sequenced in a study of tumor and adjacent non-tumor tissue in lung cancer. RNA was extracted from bulk tissue without any cell sorting. The normal lung tissue was taken more than 3 cm from the tumor edge. Three rounds of nested PCR, following a modified ARM-PCR protocol, produced the TCRbeta library. TCRdb used MiXCR to reprocess the multiplex PCR reads, holding one entry per CDR3 protein. The sample yields 70,000 to 90,000 distinct CDR3 sequences, 65% to 85% seen once. The specimen was distant non-tumor lung tissue. The receptors shown here come from a man aged 55 to 70 with non-small cell lung cancer.

The chain couples TRBV6-5 to TRBJ1-1; D perhaps matches TRBD1 (6 bases). V was trimmed by 6 bases and J by 12 bases, leaving 29 bases between them. From germline, CDR1 is MNHEY and CDR2 SVGAGI. The CDR3 covers 16 residues. CDR3 nucleotides: TGTGCCAGCAGCCAGCCCCGACAGGCAGGGTACACTAAATCTTTCTTT. Translated, it gives CASSQPRQAGYTKSFF.

The chain combines TRBV29-1 with TRBJ2-3; the D gene is possibly TRBD2 (5 bases). The CDR3 has 15 residues. The V gene's germline CDR1 is SQVTM and CDR2 ANQGSEA. The germline V and J ends were trimmed by 5 bases and 0 bases, with 15 bases remaining between them. The CDR3 loop reads CSVTTSSGSTDTQYF. The CDR3 DNA reads as TGCAGCGTTACGACTTCGAGCGGCAGCACAGATACGCAGTATTTT.

This clonotype was seen more than once but under ten times. A much larger clonotype is one base distant, so this may be a read error. This chain links TRBV10-2 with TRBJ2-2, with D perhaps TRBD1 (5 bases). The CDR3 has 14 residues. CDR1 and CDR2 from the germline V gene are WSHSY and SAAADI. This chain's CDR3 is CASKPGSDTRELFF. The CDR3 DNA is TGCGCCAGCAAGCCAGGGTCGGACACCAGGGAGCTGTTTTTT.

This clonotype was counted once. The germline gene is not matched at one end of the junction; a read error may be the cause. The rearrangement joins TRBV12-3 or TRBV12-4 to TRBJ2-7; 7 nucleotides line up with TRBD1. The CDR3 totals 15 residues. The CDR3 sequence: CASSLAQGRSYEQYF. DNA of the CDR3: TGTGCCAGCAGCTTAGCACAGGGGCGGAGCTACGAGCAGTATTTC.

Of note for this clonotype: At one end, the junction sequence differs from germline, possibly due to a read error. J is TRBJ2-1 and V is TRBV5-6; D possibly matches TRBD1 or TRBD2 (5 bases each). Germline values: CDR1 SGHDT, CDR2 YYEEEE. There are 16 residues in the CDR3. The CDR3, as DNA: TGTACCAATAGTCAGGACATGGGGGAAGTCTACAATGAGCAGTTTTTC. This encodes CTNSQDMGEVYNEQFF.

On this clonotype: One end of the junction varies from germline; a read error may be responsible. J is TRBJ2-3 and V is TRBV4-3; possibly TRBD2 for D (6 bases). CDR1 is LGHNA, CDR2 YSLEER, per germline. This CDR3 comprises 16 residues. The CDR3 region has the DNA TGCGCCAGCAGCCATGATAGAGCGGGCATCACAGATACGCAGTACTTT. This encodes CASSHDRAGITDTQYF.

The V and J genes are TRBV20-1 and TRBJ2-1, with D tentatively TRBD2 (5 bases). The germline V and J ends were trimmed by 4 bases and 4 bases, with 14 bases remaining between them. Germline CDR1 DFQATT, CDR2 SNEGSKA (reference sequence). The CDR3 has 14 residues. DNA for the CDR3: TGCAGTGCTAAAGAGCTAGCTGGGTACAATGAGCAGTTCTTC. Encoded protein: CSAKELAGYNEQFF.

This chain links TRBV11-1 with TRBJ2-2; D perhaps matches TRBD1 (5 bases). CDR1 is SGHAT, CDR2 FQDESV, per germline (reference sequence). Between the trimmed V and J ends, which lost 5 bases and 3 bases, there was a span of 16 bases. The CDR3 is made up of 16 amino acids. CDR3 nucleotide sequence: TGTGCCAGCAGCAAAAAGCAGGGCTCCTACACCGGGGAGCTGTTTTTT. Translation gives CASSKKQGSYTGELFF.

Of note for this clonotype: Its ends do not fully match the called genes, so a read error is possible. This chain connects TRBV29-1 to TRBJ1-1; maybe TRBD1 (5 bases). CDR3 length: 15 residues. Germline V gene lookup returns CDR1 SQVTM and CDR2 ANQGSEA. This chain's CDR3 is CIVEERDGKNTDAFF. CDR3 coding DNA: TGCATCGTTGAAGAGAGGGACGGAAAGAACACTGACGCTTTCTTT.

As to this clonotype: Germline is not matched at one junction end, which may reflect a read error. The CDR3, as DNA: TGTGCGAGCAGCTCGCACGAACGGCAGACTGAATCTTTCTTT. Translating gives CASSSHERQTESFF. The V gene is TRBV11-3, the J gene TRBJ1-1; D unclear. Germline values: CDR1 SGHNT, CDR2 YENEEA. The length of the CDR3 is 14 residues.

Concerning this clonotype itself: Lacking the conserved final phenylalanine or tryptophan, this CDR3 likely reflects a read error. The CDR3: CVSSLDRRYKSPLHI. The CDR3, as DNA: TGTGTCAGCAGCTTAGACAGAAGATATAAATCACCCCTCCACATT. V is TRBV11-2 and J is TRBJ1-6; tentatively, D is TRBD1 (5 bases). CDR3 size: 15 residues. Germline CDR1 reads SGHAT; CDR2 reads FQNNGV.

In this sample, this clonotype turned up a few times. One junction end disagrees with the germline gene, perhaps due to a read error. The chain joins TRBV11-3 to TRBJ2-5, with 8 bases fitting TRBD2. This CDR3 has 14 amino acids. Germline lookup yields CDR1 SGHNT and CDR2 YENEEA. CDR3 protein: CASSTRVRGESQYF. CDR3 coding DNA: TGTGCCAGTAGCACTAGGGTGCGGGGGGAGAGCCAGTACTTC.

A word on this clonotype: A clone one base away is much larger, so this may be a read error. The gene calls are TRBV29-1 and TRBJ2-7; 7 nucleotides line up with TRBD1. The CDR3 is 14 residues long. Germline lookup yields CDR1 SQVTM and CDR2 ANQGSEA. The DNA for the CDR3 is TGCAGCATTGAAAGGGACAGCCCTTCCTACGAGCAGTACTTC. It specifies CSIERDSPSYEQYF.

The genes are TRBV11-2 and TRBJ2-5; TRBD2 is a possible D gene (7 bases). Per germline, CDR1 SGHAT and CDR2 FQNNGV. CDR3 length equals 16 residues. CDR3 sequence: CTISSTMGGPKEAQYF. Here the CDR3 DNA reads TGTACCATCAGCTCCACGATGGGGGGGCCAAAGGAGGCCCAGTACTTC.

Points on this clonotype: One junction end does not reproduce the germline sequence, and a read error may be involved. J is TRBJ2-2 and V is TRBV11-2; 7 positions agree with TRBD1. Germline values: CDR1 SGHAT, CDR2 FQNNGV. This CDR3 has 15 residues. CDR3 bases: TGTGCCAGCAGCTTGACAGGGAAAATTACCGGGGAGTTGTTTTTT. It codes for CASSLTGKITGELFF. The complete variable domain, with remaining parts taken from reference TRBV11-2 and TRBJ2-2, reads EAGVAQSPRYKIIEKRQSVAFWCNPISGHATLYWYQQILGQGPKLLIQFQNNGVVDDSQLPKDRFSAERLKGVDSTLKIQPAKLEDSAVYLCASSLTGKITGELFFGEGSRLTVL.

The CDR3 nucleotides are TGCAGTGCCAGTGTACCCGAGGGTTCTGGTAATGAGCAGTTCTTC. Translating gives CSASVPEGSGNEQFF. The chain joins TRBV20-1 to TRBJ2-1; weak D call: TRBD2 (5 bases). V was trimmed by 6 bases and J by 7 bases, leaving 22 bases between them. CDR1 DFQATT and CDR2 SNEGSKA come from the germline V gene (reference sequence). This CDR3 spans 15 amino acids.

A few counts support this clonotype. Since no conserved phenylalanine or tryptophan closes the CDR3, a read error is the likely cause. This chain uses TRBV11-2 with TRBJ2-5; D is tentatively TRBD1 or TRBD2 (6 bases each). Germline assignment: CDR1 SGHAT and CDR2 FQNNGV. CDR3 length: 16 residues. V was cut by 4 bases and J by 5 bases, with 20 bases left in between. CDR3: CASSSTIGGSKETQYL. CDR3 nucleotide sequence: TGTGCCAGCAGCTCAACAATAGGGGGGTCAAAGGAGACCCAGTACTTG.